These T cell receptor beta chains were read from a single sample in a study of cytomegalovirus exposure and HLA in healthy donors. Sequencing was performed with immunoSEQ multiplex PCR; in TCRdb, only in-frame clones are kept and a portion is missing. The sample includes over 150,000 clones, around 80% of them seen just once. The sequencing sample was made of PBMCs. These receptors were taken from a man in his thirties or forties in good health and CMV-seronegative. CDR3s include the opening cysteine and the closing phenylalanine or tryptophan. D genes are given only for firm matches. A clone size is listed for some rows: how often the clone was seen (once, few, many), or a class if it is expanded.

D: -; V: TRBV15; size: -; J: TRBJ2-5; DNA: TGTGCCACCAGCATGGACAGGGAGGGCCTTCGGGAGCAGTACTTC; CDR3: CATSMDREGLREQYF
D: -; V: TRBV25-1; size: few; J: TRBJ1-2; DNA: TGTGCCAGCAGTGTACAGGGCGCTGGCTACACCTTC; CDR3: CASSVQGAGYTF
D: TRBD1; V: TRBV30; size: -; J: TRBJ2-2; DNA: TGTGCCTGGAGGTCCCTCAGGGGGAGTCGGACCGGGGAGCTGTTTTTT; CDR3: CAWRSLRGSRTGELFF
D: TRBD2; V: TRBV27; size: -; J: TRBJ2-3; DNA: TGTGCCAGCAGTTTGCCGACTAGCGGGAAAGACACAGATACGCAGTATTTT; CDR3: CASSLPTSGKDTDTQYF
D: TRBD2; V: TRBV19; size: once; J: TRBJ2-5; DNA: TGTGCCAGTATGAGCGGGGGCGGTCTGACCCAGTACTTC; CDR3: CASMSGGGLTQYF
D: TRBD1; V: TRBV27; size: -; J: TRBJ1-1; DNA: TGTGCCAGCAGTTTATCGGGGACAGGGTGGTCCCGCACTGAAGCTTTCTTT; CDR3: CASSLSGTGWSRTEAFF
D: TRBD1; V: TRBV12-5; size: once; J: TRBJ2-1; DNA: TGTGCTAGTGCCGCGACAGGGAGCAATGAGCAGTTCTTC; CDR3: CASAATGSNEQFF
D: -; V: TRBV6-5; size: -; J: TRBJ2-2; DNA: TGTGCCAGCAGTTACTCCGGGGGGCGAAGCACCGGGGAGCTGTTTTTT; CDR3: CASSYSGGRSTGELFF
D: -; V: TRBV5-1; size: -; J: TRBJ2-6; DNA: TGCGCCAGCAGCTTGAGGGGCTCTGGGGCCAACGTCCTGACTTTC; CDR3: CASSLRGSGANVLTF
D: -; V: TRBV5-1; size: once; J: TRBJ1-3; DNA: TGCGCCAGCAGTTACGGACAGTCCTCTGGAAACACCATATATTTT; CDR3: CASSYGQSSGNTIYF
D: -; V: TRBV6-1; size: once; J: TRBJ1-4; DNA: TGTGCCAGCAGTGACGGGTATCGGGAAAAACTGTTTTTT; CDR3: CASSDGYREKLFF
D: -; V: TRBV28; size: -; J: TRBJ1-5; DNA: TGTGCCAGCAGTTCAACTTGGCCCCAGCATTTT; CDR3: CASSSTWPQHF
D: -; V: TRBV5-6; size: -; J: TRBJ2-1; DNA: TGTGCCAGCAGCTACCGGGACATTGAGCAGTTCTTC; CDR3: CASSYRDIEQFF
D: -; V: TRBV11-2; size: -; J: TRBJ2-3; DNA: TGTGCCAGCAGGTTTACAGGTTCCAGCACAGATACGCAGTATTTT; CDR3: CASRFTGSSTDTQYF
D: TRBD1; V: TRBV27; size: -; J: TRBJ1-1; DNA: TGTGCCAGCAGTTGTTCAATCCGGGACAGAGCTTGCATGAACACTGAAGCTTTCTTT; CDR3: CASSCSIRDRACMNTEAFF
D: TRBD1; V: TRBV5-4; size: -; J: TRBJ1-1; DNA: TGTGCCACTCGGGGGACAGTCATGAACACTGAAGCTTTCTTT; CDR3: CATRGTVMNTEAFF
D: -; V: TRBV28; size: -; J: TRBJ2-3; DNA: TGTGCCAGCAGTCCCATCAGCGCTCGCACAGATACGCAGTATTTT; CDR3: CASSPISARTDTQYF
D: -; V: TRBV28; size: -; J: TRBJ2-1; DNA: TGTGCCAGCACCACCACTAGATTCGAGCAGTTCTTC; CDR3: CASTTTRFEQFF
D: TRBD1; V: TRBV2; size: -; J: TRBJ1-1; DNA: TGTGCCAGCAGTGAAGCGTGGGAGGGGACAGGGAACACTGAAGCTTTCTTT; CDR3: CASSEAWEGTGNTEAFF
D: -; V: TRBV27; size: few; J: TRBJ1-4; DNA: TGTGCCAGCAGTTTATTGGCAGGGGCCGGAAAACTGTTTTTT; CDR3: CASSLLAGAGKLFF
D: TRBD1; V: TRBV27; size: -; J: TRBJ2-7; DNA: TGTGCCAGCAGTCCCATGGGCAGGGGGCTCGGCGAGCAGTACTTC; CDR3: CASSPMGRGLGEQYF
D: TRBD1; V: TRBV6-5; size: -; J: TRBJ1-1; DNA: TGTGCCAGCAGTTACGCCAGGGGGGACACTGAAGCTTTCTTT; CDR3: CASSYARGDTEAFF
D: -; V: TRBV7-2; size: -; J: TRBJ1-5; DNA: TGTGCCAGCAGCCACGATGACCCGACAGTAGGGCAGCCCCAGCATTTT; CDR3: CASSHDDPTVGQPQHF
D: TRBD1; V: TRBV6-1; size: -; J: TRBJ2-7; DNA: TGTGCCAGCAGTTCCAGGACAGGGGCCTACGAGCAGTACTTC; CDR3: CASSSRTGAYEQYF
D: TRBD2; V: TRBV13; size: -; J: TRBJ2-7; DNA: TGTGCCAGCAGCTTGGTACTAGCGGGGACCTACGAGCAGTACTTC; CDR3: CASSLVLAGTYEQYF
D: TRBD1; V: TRBV10-3; size: -; J: TRBJ1-2; DNA: TGTGCCATCAGTGACTCCCCGGGACAGCTCACTAAGGACTATGGCTACACCTTC; CDR3: CAISDSPGQLTKDYGYTF
D: TRBD2; V: TRBV11-2; size: -; J: TRBJ2-1; DNA: TGTGCCAGCAAGGGATCGGGAGGGGGCAATGAGCAGTTCTTC; CDR3: CASKGSGGGNEQFF
D: -; V: TRBV6-1; size: -; J: TRBJ1-1; DNA: TGTGCCAGCAGTGATATCCCGAACACTGAAGCTTTCTTT; CDR3: CASSDIPNTEAFF
D: -; V: TRBV11-1; size: -; J: TRBJ2-7; DNA: TGTGCCAGCAGCTCGCTTGGGGCGGAGGGGCTCTACGAGCAGTACTTC; CDR3: CASSSLGAEGLYEQYF
D: -; V: TRBV4-1; size: -; J: TRBJ2-7; DNA: TGCGCCAGCAGCCAAGATCCCAACGAGCAGTACTTC; CDR3: CASSQDPNEQYF
D: -; V: TRBV19; size: -; J: TRBJ1-1; DNA: TGTGCCAGTAAGGGTGGATCAAGGGGATGGACTGAAGCTTTCTTT; CDR3: CASKGGSRGWTEAFF
D: TRBD1; V: TRBV5-4; size: -; J: TRBJ1-3; DNA: TGTGCCAGCAGCCCCGACAGGGCTGGAAACACCATATATTTT; CDR3: CASSPDRAGNTIYF
D: TRBD1; V: TRBV2; size: -; J: TRBJ1-5; DNA: TGTGCCAGCAGCCAGGGGGCTCAGCCCCAGCATTTT; CDR3: CASSQGAQPQHF
D: TRBD1; V: TRBV4-3; size: -; J: TRBJ1-2; DNA: TGCGCCAGCAGCCGGGACAGCGCTAACTATGGCTACACCTTC; CDR3: CASSRDSANYGYTF
D: TRBD2; V: TRBV7-9; size: -; J: TRBJ2-7; DNA: TGTGCCAGCAGCTGGACTAGCGGGGTCGCCAGCTCCTACGAGCAGTACTTC; CDR3: CASSWTSGVASSYEQYF
D: -; V: TRBV6-5; size: -; J: TRBJ1-6; DNA: TGTGCCAGCAGTTGGGCGAATTCACCCCTCCACTTT; CDR3: CASSWANSPLHF
D: TRBD1; V: TRBV6-5; size: -; J: TRBJ2-5; DNA: TGTGCCAGCAGTTCTCTTACGACAGGGGAAAAAAGAGAGCAGTACTTC; CDR3: CASSSLTTGEKREQYF
D: TRBD1; V: TRBV27; size: -; J: TRBJ2-7; DNA: TGTGCCAGCAGTCCCCGACAGGGAATTTGGCGCGAGCAGTACTTC; CDR3: CASSPRQGIWREQYF
D: -; V: TRBV28; size: -; J: TRBJ1-1; DNA: TGTGCCAGCAGGATGACACGGCAAGCTTTCTTT; CDR3: CASRMTRQAFF